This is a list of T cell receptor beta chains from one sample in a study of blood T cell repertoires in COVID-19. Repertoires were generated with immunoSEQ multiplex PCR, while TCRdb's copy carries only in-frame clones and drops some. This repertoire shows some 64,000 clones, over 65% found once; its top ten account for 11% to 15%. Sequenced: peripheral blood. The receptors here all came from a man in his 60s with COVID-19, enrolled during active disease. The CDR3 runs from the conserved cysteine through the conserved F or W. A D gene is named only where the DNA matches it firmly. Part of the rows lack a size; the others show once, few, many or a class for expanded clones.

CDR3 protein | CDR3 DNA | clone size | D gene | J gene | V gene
CASSQVTSTSTQYF | TGTGCCAGCAGCCAAGTGACTAGCACCTCCACGCAGTATTTT | . | TRBD2 | TRBJ2-3 | TRBV4-2
CASSLAKSRFF | TGTGCCAGCAGCTTGGCCAAAAGTAGGTTCTTC | . | . | TRBJ2-1 | TRBV5-4
CASSSPTSGDPVEGKYF | TGTGCCAGCAGTTCCCCGACTAGCGGGGACCCAGTCGAAGGGAAGTATTTT | . | TRBD2 | TRBJ2-3 | TRBV27
CASRVQGTGEAFF | TGTGCCAGCAGAGTACAGGGAACTGGCGAAGCTTTCTTT | . | . | TRBJ1-1 | TRBV6-5
CASSPIGTDTQYF | TGTGCCAGCAGCCCCATAGGCACAGATACGCAGTATTTT | . | . | TRBJ2-3 | TRBV2
CASSQVPGQHYNEQFF | TGCGCCAGCAGCCAAGTCCCGGGACAGCACTACAATGAGCAGTTCTTC | . | TRBD1 | TRBJ2-1 | TRBV4-1
CASSHWGRGLTDTQYF | TGCGCCAGCAGCCATTGGGGAAGGGGACTCACAGATACGCAGTATTTT | . | . | TRBJ2-3 | TRBV4-1
CASSLQVNYGYTF | TGTGCCAGCAGCTTGCAGGTTAACTATGGCTACACCTTC | . | . | TRBJ1-2 | TRBV5-5
CATGLEATSATNEKLFF | TGTGCCACCGGACTGGAAGCGACCTCTGCAACTAATGAAAAACTGTTTTTT | . | . | TRBJ1-4 | TRBV15
CASSQDTVRGQPQHF | TGTGCCAGCAGCCAAGATACGGTGAGAGGCCAGCCCCAGCATTTT | few | . | TRBJ1-5 | TRBV3-1/TRBV3-2
CASSPRVPSTDTQYF | TGCGCCAGCAGCCCCAGGGTTCCAAGCACAGATACGCAGTATTTT | . | . | TRBJ2-3 | TRBV4-1
CASSSTSGEKLFF | TGTGCCAGCAGCTCCACCTCCGGGGAAAAACTGTTTTTT | . | . | TRBJ1-4 | TRBV7-2
CASSSAGAGLGEYF | TGTGCCAGCAGCTCCGCGGGGGCAGGACTCGGGGAGTATTTT | . | . | TRBJ2-3 | TRBV7-9
CASRQQRNTEAFF | TGTGCCAGCAGACAACAGAGAAACACTGAAGCTTTCTTT | . | . | TRBJ1-1 | TRBV12-3/TRBV12-4
CASSYSYSNQPQHF | TGCGCCAGCAGTTACAGCTATAGCAATCAGCCCCAGCATTTT | once | . | TRBJ1-5 | TRBV10-2
CASTPGGNTEAFF | TGTGCCAGCACCCCAGGTGGGAACACTGAAGCTTTCTTT | . | . | TRBJ1-1 | TRBV28
CASSPGPSGGRVEQFF | TGTGCCAGCTCACCGGGCCCTAGCGGGGGCCGTGTGGAGCAGTTCTTC | few | TRBD2 | TRBJ2-1 | TRBV18
CASSLADEKLFF | TGTGCCAGCAGTCTGGCGGATGAAAAACTGTTTTTT | . | . | TRBJ1-4 | TRBV6-6
CASSDRDLGQVNTEAFF | TGTGCCAGCAGCGACCGGGATTTGGGACAGGTGAACACTGAAGCTTTCTTT | . | TRBD1 | TRBJ1-1 | TRBV9
CASQRGTGVDYTF | TGTGCCAGCCAGCGGGGTACGGGGGTGGACTACACCTTC | . | . | TRBJ1-2 | TRBV6-6
CSVGGSGRAFF | TGCAGCGTTGGGGGGTCTGGGAGGGCTTTCTTT | . | . | TRBJ1-1 | TRBV29-1
CATMGGQDEKLFF | TGTGCCACTATGGGGGGGCAGGATGAAAAACTGTTTTTT | . | . | TRBJ1-4 | TRBV6-4
CASSEQLLAGGQQFF | TGTGCCAGCAGTGAACAGTTGCTAGCGGGGGGTCAGCAGTTCTTC | . | TRBD2 | TRBJ2-1 | TRBV2
CASSERGNNEQFF | TGTGCCAGCAGTGAGCGGGGGAACAATGAGCAGTTCTTC | few | TRBD2 | TRBJ2-1 | TRBV6-1
CASSTGGNYGYTF | TGTGCCAGCAGTACAGGGGGCAACTATGGCTACACCTTC | . | TRBD1 | TRBJ1-2 | TRBV6-5
CASSPLGGGGLSDTQYF | TGTGCCAGCAGTCCCCTCGGGGGCGGGGGGTTATCAGATACGCAGTATTTT | . | TRBD2 | TRBJ2-3 | TRBV28
CAWSVPTGNEQFF | TGTGCCTGGAGTGTACCCACGGGCAATGAGCAGTTCTTC | . | . | TRBJ2-1 | TRBV30
CASSLGLAGSGEQYF | TGCGCCAGCAGCCTGGGACTAGCGGGGAGTGGAGAGCAGTACTTC | . | TRBD2 | TRBJ2-7 | TRBV5-1
CASSLFQVNEQFF | TGCGCCAGCAGCTTGTTTCAGGTCAATGAGCAGTTCTTC | few | . | TRBJ2-1 | TRBV5-1
CASSTSGTAYGYTF | TGTGCCAGCAGTACGTCCGGGACAGCCTATGGCTACACCTTC | . | TRBD1 | TRBJ1-2 | TRBV27
CASGQSNQPQHF | TGTGCCAGCGGGCAAAGCAATCAGCCCCAGCATTTT | . | . | TRBJ1-5 | TRBV6-6
CASTGRSNQPQHF | TGTGCCAGCACGGGGAGGAGCAATCAGCCCCAGCATTTT | . | . | TRBJ1-5 | TRBV28
CASSPPSGSREQYF | TGTGCCAGCTCACCACCTAGCGGGAGTCGTGAGCAGTACTTC | . | TRBD2 | TRBJ2-7 | TRBV18
CASSTGLATTDTQYF | TGCGCCAGCAGCACGGGACTAGCGACCACAGATACGCAGTATTTT | once | TRBD2 | TRBJ2-3 | TRBV5-1
CASSGDRDYEQYF | TGTGCCAGCAGTGGAGACAGGGACTACGAGCAGTACTTC | . | TRBD1 | TRBJ2-7 | TRBV6-6
CASGFSTDQGFLDTQYF | TGTGCTAGTGGTTTTTCCACGGACCAGGGATTTTTAGATACGCAGTATTTT | . | . | TRBJ2-3 | TRBV12-5
CASSEGGSNEKLFF | TGTGCCAGCAGTGAAGGGGGCTCTAATGAAAAACTGTTTTTT | . | TRBD1 | TRBJ1-4 | TRBV6-4
CASSPSDYVGTQYF | TGTGCCAGCAGCCCATCAGACTACGTCGGGACCCAGTACTTC | . | . | TRBJ2-5 | TRBV3-1/TRBV3-2
CASSHGPQRPEAFF | TGTGCCAGCAGCCACGGCCCCCAGCGCCCGGAAGCTTTCTTT | once | . | TRBJ1-1 | TRBV11-2
CASSYRGMTGELFF | TGTGCCAGCAGTTACCGGGGGATGACAGGGGAGCTGTTTTTT | . | . | TRBJ2-2 | TRBV6-5
CASRLEGLLNTEAFF | TGTGCCAGTAGGCTGGAGGGACTCCTGAACACTGAAGCTTTCTTT | . | . | TRBJ1-1 | TRBV19
CSVEDRGMSNEQFF | TGCAGCGTTGAGGACCGGGGGATGTCCAATGAGCAGTTCTTC | . | . | TRBJ2-1 | TRBV29-1
CASSEHPGTGYGYTF | TGTGCCAGCAGTGAACATCCCGGGACAGGGTACGGCTACACCTTC | . | TRBD1 | TRBJ1-2 | TRBV2
CASSYRQGGRTGELFF | TGCGCCAGCAGCTACCGACAGGGAGGACGCACCGGGGAGCTGTTTTTT | many | . | TRBJ2-2 | TRBV5-1
CASRRAGAYTQYF | TGTGCCAGCAGGCGAGCGGGGGCATATACGCAGTATTTT | . | TRBD2 | TRBJ2-3 | TRBV12-3/TRBV12-4
CASSPTGSPGNEQYF | TGTGCCAGCAGTCCGACAGGGTCCCCCGGTAACGAGCAGTACTTC | . | TRBD1 | TRBJ2-7 | TRBV6-5
CASSQERLPYYEQYF | TGTGCCAGCAGCCAAGAGCGCCTCCCTTATTACGAGCAGTACTTC | . | . | TRBJ2-7 | TRBV3-1/TRBV3-2
CASSSQPRTGNFPDTQYF | TGCGCCAGCAGCTCTCAACCCAGGACAGGGAACTTTCCAGATACGCAGTATTTT | . | TRBD1 | TRBJ2-3 | TRBV5-1
CASSIQGQDSPLHF | TGTGCCAGTAGTATACAGGGGCAGGATTCACCCCTCCACTTT | . | . | TRBJ1-6 | TRBV19
CASSRGTSGDTQYF | TGTGCCAGCAGCCGAGGGACTAGCGGAGATACGCAGTATTTT | . | TRBD2 | TRBJ2-3 | TRBV7-9
CASGRRTGGSTDTQYF | TGTGCTAGTGGTCGGAGGACAGGAGGGAGCACAGATACGCAGTATTTT | few | . | TRBJ2-3 | TRBV12-5
CAHRRGHNSPLHF | TGTGCCCATCGCAGGGGGCATAATTCACCCCTCCACTTT | . | TRBD1 | TRBJ1-6 | TRBV6-5